The rows below give T cell receptor beta chains drawn from one sample of a study of blood T cell repertoires in COVID-19. The method was immunoSEQ multiplex PCR; TCRdb's version includes in-frame clones alone and lacks a portion of them. The top ten clones hold approximately 5% of a sample with approximately 120,000 clones, about 82% of them seen once. The specimen sequenced was peripheral blood. The receptor set was obtained from a human donor in a cohort sampled during active COVID-19. Each CDR3 is given with its conserved first and last residue. D genes are given only for firm matches. For some rows the clone size is stated as once, few or many, or as a class when expanded; others skip it.

J gene	CDR3 length	V gene	D gene	clone size	CDR3 DNA	CDR3 protein
TRBJ2-7	13	TRBV12-3/TRBV12-4	-	once	TGTGCCAGCACTCCTAGAGATCCAGGGGAGCAGTACTTC	CASTPRDPGEQYF
TRBJ1-2	15	TRBV24-1	TRBD1	-	TGTGCCACCAGTGATAAAGGACAGGGATTCTATGGCTACACCTTC	CATSDKGQGFYGYTF
TRBJ1-3	16	TRBV9	-	-	TGTGCCAGCAGCGTAGGCGACACTTCATCTGGAAACACCATATATTTT	CASSVGDTSSGNTIYF
TRBJ2-1	13	TRBV3-1/TRBV3-2	-	few	TGTGCCAGCAGCCGAACTCAGGGTGGCGAGCAGTTCTTC	CASSRTQGGEQFF
TRBJ1-4	13	TRBV7-9	TRBD1	few	TGTGCCAGCGGGGACAGGCTCCAGCGTGCGCTGTTTTTT	CASGDRLQRALFF
TRBJ1-2	13	TRBV7-9	-	-	TGTGCCAGCAGCCCAGGGGTTCCCAATGGCTACACCTTC	CASSPGVPNGYTF
TRBJ1-5	17	TRBV7-2	-	-	TGTGCCAGCAGCCTAACGGGAGTTCCCAATAGCAATCAGCCCCAGCATTTT	CASSLTGVPNSNQPQHF
TRBJ2-1	17	TRBV14	TRBD1	-	TGTGCCAGCAGCCCAAACAGGGGGCAGACACCTTACAATGAGCAGTTCTTC	CASSPNRGQTPYNEQFF
TRBJ1-5	14	TRBV3-1/TRBV3-2	-	-	TGTGCCAGCAGCCGCGGAACAGGGCATCAGCCCCAGCATTTT	CASSRGTGHQPQHF
TRBJ2-1	12	TRBV6-1	-	-	TGTGCCAGCAGTGAAAGCGGTAGAGAGCAGTTCTTC	CASSESGREQFF
TRBJ1-5	14	TRBV19	-	-	TGTGCCAGTAGACAGGTCGGAAGCAATCAGCCCCAGCATTTT	CASRQVGSNQPQHF
TRBJ1-6	13	TRBV30	-	-	TGTGCCTGGAGCTATACAGGGACTTCACCCCTCCACTTT	CAWSYTGTSPLHF
TRBJ1-4	16	TRBV4-1	-	-	TGCGCCAGCAGCCAAGGCTCGAGGACAACTAATGAAAAACTGTTTTTT	CASSQGSRTTNEKLFF
TRBJ2-1	13	TRBV7-2	-	-	TGTGCCAGCAGCCCTCAGGCGAGCCAAAGGCGATTCTTC	CASSPQASQRRFF
TRBJ1-2	15	TRBV7-8	TRBD1	few	TGTGCCAGCAGCTTAGAAAACAGGGGGCGAAGTGGCTACACCTTC	CASSLENRGRSGYTF
TRBJ2-7	15	TRBV6-4	TRBD2	-	TGTGCCAGCAGTGACGAGGCGGGAGGGGCCTACGAGCAGTACTTC	CASSDEAGGAYEQYF
TRBJ2-3	16	TRBV9	-	-	TGTGCCAGCAGCGAGCCCCCCGTCGATAGCACAGATACGCAGTATTTT	CASSEPPVDSTDTQYF
TRBJ2-1	13	TRBV3-1/TRBV3-2	-	-	TGTGCCAGCAGCCTGCGACTCGCTAATGAGCAGTTCTTC	CASSLRLANEQFF
TRBJ1-5	15	TRBV6-2/TRBV6-3	TRBD1	few	TGTGCCAGCAGCTCCGGACAGGGTATCGATCAGCCCCAGCATTTT	CASSSGQGIDQPQHF
TRBJ1-2	14	TRBV10-1	TRBD1	-	TGCGCCAGCAGTGAGAAGGCAGGGGGCGATGGCTACACCTTC	CASSEKAGGDGYTF
TRBJ2-5	11	TRBV2	-	once	TGTGCCAGCAGAGGGACAAAGACCCAGTACTTC	CASRGTKTQYF
TRBJ1-1	14	TRBV28	TRBD1	-	TGTGCCAGCAGCCAAAGGGGGCTTGGGGCTGAAGCTTTCTTT	CASSQRGLGAEAFF
TRBJ1-1	15	TRBV7-9	-	-	TGTGCCAGCAGCTTAGCGGGAGCCGCGAACACTGAAGCTTTCTTT	CASSLAGAANTEAFF
TRBJ2-1	16	TRBV7-9	TRBD1	-	TGTGCCAGCAGCCCAGATACCTCCGGGACAGCTAATGAGCAGTTCTTC	CASSPDTSGTANEQFF
TRBJ1-2	17	TRBV10-3	TRBD1	once	TGTGCCATCAGTGAGTCGGGGGACAGGGCTAAGAGCTATGGCTACACCTTC	CAISESGDRAKSYGYTF
TRBJ2-2	16	TRBV5-4	TRBD2	-	TGTGCCAGCAGCCCTGGAGCGGGAGGTGGTTCCGGGGAGCTGTTTTTT	CASSPGAGGGSGELFF
TRBJ1-3	15	TRBV18	-	-	TGTGCCAGCTCACCACCGCAGGTGGCTGGAAACACCATATATTTT	CASSPPQVAGNTIYF
TRBJ2-2	13	TRBV9	-	-	TGTGCCAGCAATTATCCGGTCGACGGGGAGCTGTTTTTT	CASNYPVDGELFF
TRBJ2-1	15	TRBV7-2	-	-	TGTGCCAGCAGCTTAGATGGGGCAGGATCCAATGAGCAGTTCTTC	CASSLDGAGSNEQFF
TRBJ2-7	19	TRBV23-1	TRBD2	-	TGCGCCAGCAGTCAATCGCGGGGGGCTAGCGGACGCCCCCCCTGCGAGCAGTACTTC	CASSQSRGASGRPPCEQYF
TRBJ1-2	15	TRBV16	TRBD1	-	TGTGCCAGCAGCCAATCCTTCGACAGGGGCTATGGCTACACCTTC	CASSQSFDRGYGYTF
TRBJ2-5	13	TRBV7-2	-	-	TGTGCCAGCAGCGTCGATAGGAGGCAGACCCAGTACTTC	CASSVDRRQTQYF
TRBJ1-4	13	TRBV10-3	-	-	TGTGCCATCAATACAGGAGTTAATGAAAAACTGTTTTTT	CAINTGVNEKLFF
TRBJ2-1	13	TRBV28	TRBD2	-	TGTGCCAGCAGTTGGACTAGCTACAATGAGCAGTTCTTC	CASSWTSYNEQFF
TRBJ2-2	16	TRBV5-1	-	once	TGCGCCAGCAGCTTACTCTTAGCCGGCGACACCGGGGAGCTGTTTTTT	CASSLLLAGDTGELFF
TRBJ2-7	13	TRBV19	TRBD2	-	TGTGCCAGTAGTCCCCGGGAGGCTTACGAGCAGTACTTC	CASSPREAYEQYF
TRBJ2-7	17	TRBV11-2	-	-	TGTGCCAGCAGCCTCAACAGGGCCCAACCGTGGAAGTACGAGCAGTACTTC	CASSLNRAQPWKYEQYF
TRBJ2-1	16	TRBV21-1	-	-	TGTGCCAGCAGCCGTAGCGGACCTAGGGCCTACAATGAGCAGTTCTTC	CASSRSGPRAYNEQFF
TRBJ2-3	15	TRBV7-3	TRBD2	-	TGTGCCAGCAGAAGGGACGGGAGGGCCGCAGATACGCAGTATTTT	CASRRDGRAADTQYF
TRBJ2-3	14	TRBV5-1	TRBD1	-	TGCGCCAGCAGGAGGGACAGGGGGACAGATACGCAGTATTTT	CASRRDRGTDTQYF